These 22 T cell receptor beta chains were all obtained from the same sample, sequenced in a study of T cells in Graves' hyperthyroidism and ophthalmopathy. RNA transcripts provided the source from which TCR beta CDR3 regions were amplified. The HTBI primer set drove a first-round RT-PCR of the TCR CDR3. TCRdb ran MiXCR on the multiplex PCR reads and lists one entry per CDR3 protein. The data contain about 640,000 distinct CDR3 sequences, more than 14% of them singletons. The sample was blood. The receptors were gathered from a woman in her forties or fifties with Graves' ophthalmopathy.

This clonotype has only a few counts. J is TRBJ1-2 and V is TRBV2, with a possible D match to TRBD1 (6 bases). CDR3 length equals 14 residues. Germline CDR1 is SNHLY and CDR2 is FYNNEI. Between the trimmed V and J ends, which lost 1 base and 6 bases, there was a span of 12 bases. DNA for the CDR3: TGTGCCAGCAGTGAAGAGACAGGATGGGATGGCTACACCTTC. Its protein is CASSEETGWDGYTF.

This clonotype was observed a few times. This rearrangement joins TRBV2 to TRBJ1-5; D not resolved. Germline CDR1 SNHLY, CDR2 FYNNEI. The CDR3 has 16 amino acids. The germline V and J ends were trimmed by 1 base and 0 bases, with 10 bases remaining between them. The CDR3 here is CASSEGGKASNQPQHF. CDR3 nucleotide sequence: TGTGCCAGCAGTGAAGGAGGGAAGGCTAGCAATCAGCCCCAGCATTTT.

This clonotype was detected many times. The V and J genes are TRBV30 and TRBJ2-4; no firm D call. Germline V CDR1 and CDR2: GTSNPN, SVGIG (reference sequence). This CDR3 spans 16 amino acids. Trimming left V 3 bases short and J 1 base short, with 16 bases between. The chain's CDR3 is CAWSHASRGAKNIQYF. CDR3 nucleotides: TGTGCCTGGAGCCATGCCTCGCGTGGGGCCAAAAACATTCAGTACTTC. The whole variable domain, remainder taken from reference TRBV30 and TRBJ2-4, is SQTIHQWPATLVQPVGSPLSLECTVEGTSNPNLYWYRQAAGRGLQLLFYSVGIGQISSEVPQNLSASRPQDRQFILSSKKLLLSDSGFYLCAWSHASRGAKNIQYFGAGTRLSVL.

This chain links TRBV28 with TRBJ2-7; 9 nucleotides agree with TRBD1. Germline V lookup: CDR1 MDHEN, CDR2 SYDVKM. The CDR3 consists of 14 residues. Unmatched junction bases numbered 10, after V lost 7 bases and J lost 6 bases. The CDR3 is CASNPGDREGEQYF. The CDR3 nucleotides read TGTGCCAGCAATCCAGGGGACAGGGAGGGCGAGCAGTACTTC.

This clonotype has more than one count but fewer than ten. CDR3 protein: CAITGTSGSMSAEQFF. In DNA form, the CDR3 reads TGTGCCATCACCGGGACTAGCGGGAGTATGAGTGCTGAGCAGTTCTTC. V is TRBV10-3 and J is TRBJ2-1; TRBD2 matches 14 bases. The CDR3 extends over 16 amino acids. After removal of 7 bases from V and 9 bases from J, the junction contained 11 bases not matched to a gene. CDR1 is ENHRY, CDR2 SYGVKD, per germline.

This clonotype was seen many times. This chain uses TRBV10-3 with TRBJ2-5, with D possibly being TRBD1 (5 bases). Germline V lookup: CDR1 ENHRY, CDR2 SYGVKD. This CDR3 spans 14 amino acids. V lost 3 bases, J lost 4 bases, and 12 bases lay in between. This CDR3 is CAISDPTRGETQYF. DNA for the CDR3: TGTGCCATCAGTGACCCGACAAGGGGAGAGACCCAGTACTTC.

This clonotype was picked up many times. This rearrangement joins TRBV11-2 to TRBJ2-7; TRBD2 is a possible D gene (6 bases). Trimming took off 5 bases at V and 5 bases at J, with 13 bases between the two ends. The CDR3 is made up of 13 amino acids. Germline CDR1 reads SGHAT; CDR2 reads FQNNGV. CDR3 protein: CASSAGPLNEQYF. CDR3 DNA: TGTGCCAGCAGCGCGGGACCCCTCAACGAGCAGTACTTC.

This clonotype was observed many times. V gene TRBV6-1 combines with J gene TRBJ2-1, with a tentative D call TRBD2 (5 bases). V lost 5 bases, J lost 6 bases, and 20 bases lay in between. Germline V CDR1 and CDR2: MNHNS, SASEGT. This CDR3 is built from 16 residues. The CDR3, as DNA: TGTGCCAGCAGTATTCGGACTTCCTTAGCGTCCAATGAGCAGTTCTTC. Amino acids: CASSIRTSLASNEQFF.

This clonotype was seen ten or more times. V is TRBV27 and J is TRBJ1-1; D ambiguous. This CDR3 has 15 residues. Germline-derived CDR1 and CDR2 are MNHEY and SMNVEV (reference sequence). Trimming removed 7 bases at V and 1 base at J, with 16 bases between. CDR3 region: CASKSVFRGNTEAFF. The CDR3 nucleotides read TGTGCCAGCAAGAGTGTTTTTCGGGGGAACACTGAAGCTTTCTTT.

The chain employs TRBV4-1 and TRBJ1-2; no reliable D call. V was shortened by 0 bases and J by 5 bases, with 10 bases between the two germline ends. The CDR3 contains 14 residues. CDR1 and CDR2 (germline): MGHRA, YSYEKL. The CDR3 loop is CASSQDRQVYGYTF. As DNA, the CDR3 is TGCGCCAGCAGCCAAGATCGGCAGGTGTATGGCTACACCTTC.

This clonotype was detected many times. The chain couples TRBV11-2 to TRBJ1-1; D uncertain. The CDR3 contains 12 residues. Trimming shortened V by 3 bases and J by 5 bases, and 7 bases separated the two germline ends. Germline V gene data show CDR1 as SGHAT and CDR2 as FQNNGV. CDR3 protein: CASSFGLTEAFF. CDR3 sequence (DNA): TGTGCCAGCAGCTTTGGACTGACTGAAGCTTTCTTT.

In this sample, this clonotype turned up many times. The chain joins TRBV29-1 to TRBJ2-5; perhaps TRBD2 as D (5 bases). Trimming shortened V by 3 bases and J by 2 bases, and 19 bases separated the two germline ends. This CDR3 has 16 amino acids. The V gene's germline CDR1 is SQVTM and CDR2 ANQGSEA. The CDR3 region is CSVEVSVGLGQETQYF. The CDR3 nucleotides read TGCAGCGTTGAGGTGTCGGTAGGACTGGGGCAAGAGACCCAGTACTTC.

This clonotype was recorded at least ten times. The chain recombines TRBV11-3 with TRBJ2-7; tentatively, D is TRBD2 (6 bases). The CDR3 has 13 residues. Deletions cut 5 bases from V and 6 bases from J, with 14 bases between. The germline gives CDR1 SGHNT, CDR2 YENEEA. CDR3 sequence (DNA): TGTGCCAGCAGCATCAGACTAGGAAGCGAGCAGTACTTC. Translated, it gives CASSIRLGSEQYF.

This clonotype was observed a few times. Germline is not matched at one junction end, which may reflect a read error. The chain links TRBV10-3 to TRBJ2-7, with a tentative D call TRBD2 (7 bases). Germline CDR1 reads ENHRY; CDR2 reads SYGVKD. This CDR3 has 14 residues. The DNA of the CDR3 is TGTGCCAGCAGTGGACTAGGGGGAGGCTACGAGCAGTACTTC. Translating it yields CASSGLGGGYEQYF.

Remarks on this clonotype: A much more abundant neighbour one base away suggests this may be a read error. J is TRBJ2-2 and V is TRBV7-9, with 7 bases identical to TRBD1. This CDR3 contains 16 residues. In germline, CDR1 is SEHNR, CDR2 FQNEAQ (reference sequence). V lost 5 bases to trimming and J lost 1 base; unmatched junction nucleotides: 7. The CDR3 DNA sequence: TGTGCCAGCAGCCCAAGCCGGACAGGGAACACCGGGGAGCTGTTTTTT. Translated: CASSPSRTGNTGELFF.

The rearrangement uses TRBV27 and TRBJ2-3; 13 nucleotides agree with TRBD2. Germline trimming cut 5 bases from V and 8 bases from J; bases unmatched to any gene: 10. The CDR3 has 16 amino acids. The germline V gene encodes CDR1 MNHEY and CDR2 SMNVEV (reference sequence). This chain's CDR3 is CASSILAGGPSSTQYF. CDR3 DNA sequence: TGTGCCAGCAGTATACTAGCGGGAGGGCCTAGTAGTACGCAGTATTTT.

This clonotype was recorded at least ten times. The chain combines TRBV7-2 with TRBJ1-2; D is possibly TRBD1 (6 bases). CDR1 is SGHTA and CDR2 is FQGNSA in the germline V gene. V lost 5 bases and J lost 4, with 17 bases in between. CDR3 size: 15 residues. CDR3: CASSDSLRTVYGYTF. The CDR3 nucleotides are TGTGCCAGCAGCGATAGCCTGAGGACAGTCTATGGCTACACCTTC.

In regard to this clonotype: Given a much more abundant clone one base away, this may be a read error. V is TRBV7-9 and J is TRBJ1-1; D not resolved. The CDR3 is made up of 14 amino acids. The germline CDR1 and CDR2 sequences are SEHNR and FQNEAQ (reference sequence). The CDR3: CAGSLTAMNTEAFF. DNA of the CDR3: TGTGCCGGCAGCTTAACTGCCATGAACACTGAAGCTTTCTTT.

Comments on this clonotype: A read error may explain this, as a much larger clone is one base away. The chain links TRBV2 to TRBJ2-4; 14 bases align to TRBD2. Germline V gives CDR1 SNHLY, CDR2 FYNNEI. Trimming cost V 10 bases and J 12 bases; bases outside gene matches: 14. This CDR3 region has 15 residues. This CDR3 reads CAKRLAGGPRYSQYF. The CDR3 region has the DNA TGTGCCAAAAGACTAGCGGGAGGGCCGAGGTACAGTCAGTACTTC.

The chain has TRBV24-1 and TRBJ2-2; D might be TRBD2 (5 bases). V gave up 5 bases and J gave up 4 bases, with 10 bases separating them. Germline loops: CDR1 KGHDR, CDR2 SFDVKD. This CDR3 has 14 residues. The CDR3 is CATSAAEFTGELFF. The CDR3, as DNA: TGTGCCACCAGTGCAGCGGAGTTCACCGGGGAGCTGTTTTTT.

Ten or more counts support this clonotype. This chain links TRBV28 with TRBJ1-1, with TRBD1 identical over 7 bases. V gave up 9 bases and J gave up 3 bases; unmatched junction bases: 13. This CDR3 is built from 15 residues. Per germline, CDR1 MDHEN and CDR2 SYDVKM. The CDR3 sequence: CASQLWPTGDTEAFF. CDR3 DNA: TGTGCCAGTCAACTGTGGCCCACAGGGGACACTGAAGCTTTCTTT.

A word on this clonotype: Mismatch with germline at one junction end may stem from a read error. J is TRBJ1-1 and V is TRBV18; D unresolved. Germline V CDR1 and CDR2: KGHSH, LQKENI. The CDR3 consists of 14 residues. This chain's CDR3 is CASSPRGGMTEASF. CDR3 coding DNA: TGTGCCAGCTCACCCCGGGGAGGGATGACTGAAGCTTCCTTT.